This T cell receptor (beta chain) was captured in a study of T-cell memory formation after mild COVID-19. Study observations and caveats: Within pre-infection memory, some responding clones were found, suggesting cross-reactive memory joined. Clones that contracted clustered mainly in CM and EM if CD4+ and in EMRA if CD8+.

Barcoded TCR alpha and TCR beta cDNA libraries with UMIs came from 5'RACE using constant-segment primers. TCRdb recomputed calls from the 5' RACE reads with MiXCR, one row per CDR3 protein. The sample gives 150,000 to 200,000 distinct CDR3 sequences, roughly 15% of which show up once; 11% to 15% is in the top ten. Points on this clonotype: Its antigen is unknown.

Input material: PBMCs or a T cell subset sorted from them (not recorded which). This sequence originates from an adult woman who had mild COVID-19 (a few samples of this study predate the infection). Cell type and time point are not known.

CDR3 nucleotide sequence: TGTGCCATCAGTGTCAGGGGGCGGGATTCACCCCTCCACTTT. Protein sequence: CAISVRGRDSPLHF. V and J are TRBV10-3 and TRBJ1-6; TRBD1 matches 8 bases. The CDR3 has 14 amino acids. The V segment lost 4 bases and the J segment 8 bases; nucleotides outside the gene matches: 4. Germline lookup yields CDR1 ENHRY and CDR2 SYGVKD.